Shown below are 18 T cell receptor beta chains from a single sample sequenced in a study of PD-L1 blockade in urothelial cancer. Profiling relied on immunoSEQ multiplex PCR, and the TCRdb table lists in-frame clones only, not all of them. This sample yields around 68,000 clones, of which 75% to 85% are seen a single time; over 1.5% belongs to the top ten. Time point denoted: pretreatment peripheral blood. The sequencing used PBMCs, collected around atezolizumab (anti-PD-L1) treatment. These TCRs come from a man between 65 and 85 years old with urothelial cancer.

The chain recombines TRBV19 with TRBJ2-1; TRBD2 aligns across 10 bases. This CDR3 has 15 residues. With 2 bases clipped from V and 6 bases from J, the junction kept 4 bases outside the gene matches. Per the germline V gene, CDR1 is LNHDA and CDR2 is SQIVND (reference sequence). The CDR3 protein is CASSILAGGGNEQFF. CDR3 coding DNA: TGTGCCAGTAGTATATTAGCGGGAGGAGGCAATGAGCAGTTCTTC.

This clone was recorded a few times. The genes are TRBV29-1 and TRBJ1-5; tentative D call: TRBD1 (5 bases). The CDR3 has 13 amino acids. Germline V gene data show CDR1 as SQVTM and CDR2 as ANQGSEA. Trimming cost V 4 bases and J 7 bases, with 14 bases left between them. The CDR3 is CSVVGGGGQPQHF. The CDR3 nucleotides are TGCAGCGTTGTTGGCGGGGGTGGCCAGCCCCAGCATTTT.

The chain combines TRBV6-6 with TRBJ2-2; 13 bases map to TRBD2. Per the germline V gene, CDR1 is MNHNY and CDR2 is SVGAGI (reference sequence). This CDR3 comprises 15 residues. V lost 6 bases and J lost 7; bases outside the gene matches: 5. The CDR3 loop is CASRGGTSGNGELFF. Written as DNA, the CDR3 is TGTGCCAGCAGGGGCGGGACTAGCGGGAACGGGGAGCTGTTTTTT.

There are many counts of this clone. This chain uses TRBV7-3 with TRBJ2-7, with TRBD1 matching 7 bases. Unmatched junction bases numbered 3, after V lost 0 bases and J lost 4 bases. The CDR3 loop spans 14 amino acids. Per germline, CDR1 SGHTA and CDR2 FQGTGA. This chain's CDR3 is CASSLTGGGYEQYF. The CDR3 DNA reads as TGTGCCAGCAGCTTAACAGGGGGCGGGTACGAGCAGTACTTC.

The chain recombines TRBV19 with TRBJ1-4, with TRBD1 as a possible D gene (6 bases). The germline V and J ends were trimmed by 6 bases and 0 bases, with 11 bases remaining between them. This CDR3 spans 15 amino acids. Looked up from germline, CDR1 is LNHDA and CDR2 is SQIVND (reference sequence). The CDR3 DNA reads TGTGCCAGTAGGGACAGCCGTGCAACTAATGAAAAACTGTTTTTT. It encodes CASRDSRATNEKLFF.

The V gene is TRBV27, the J gene TRBJ2-3; 10 bases fit TRBD2. Germline loops: CDR1 MNHEY, CDR2 SMNVEV (reference sequence). There are 16 residues in the CDR3. Trimming removed 3 bases from V and 4 bases from J; junction bases left unmatched: 7. The CDR3 is CASSFLSAGGPDTQYF. CDR3 coding DNA: TGTGCCAGCAGTTTTCTTTCAGCGGGAGGGCCAGATACGCAGTATTTT.

The CDR3 DNA reads TGTGCCACGCAGGGCAACAATCAGCCCCAGCATTTT. It encodes CATQGNNQPQHF. The J gene is TRBJ1-5, the V gene TRBV19; maybe TRBD1 (5 bases). Trimming left V 10 bases short and J 3 bases short, with 10 bases between. This CDR3 contains 12 residues. Germline CDR1 reads LNHDA; CDR2 reads SQIVND (reference sequence).

This clone appeared a single time. This chain joins TRBV5-1 and TRBJ2-7; 8 nucleotides line up with TRBD2. The length of the CDR3 is 16 residues. V was pared by 4 bases and J by 2 bases, with 11 bases of the junction left unmatched. Germline assignment: CDR1 SGHRS and CDR2 YFSETQ. The DNA for the CDR3 is TGCGCCAGCAGCACGGCCCTAGCGGGCGAAACCTACGAGCAGTACTTC. Its protein is CASSTALAGETYEQYF.

V is TRBV10-3 and J is TRBJ2-1, with TRBD1 identical over 11 bases. This CDR3 comprises 17 residues. Germline V gives CDR1 ENHRY, CDR2 SYGVKD. Trimming cost V 7 bases and J 0 bases; bases outside gene matches: 8. CDR3 sequence: CAINQDRGQNSYNEQFF. The CDR3 DNA sequence: TGTGCCATCAACCAGGACAGGGGGCAAAACTCCTACAATGAGCAGTTCTTC.

The chain recombines TRBV5-1 with TRBJ2-1, with 13 bases aligning to TRBD2. The germline V gene has CDR1 SGHRS and CDR2 YFSETQ. The CDR3 covers 18 residues. V lost 2 bases to trimming and J lost 2 bases; unmatched junction nucleotides: 7. The CDR3 sequence: CASSFGLAGDGTYNEQFF. The CDR3 nucleotides read TGCGCCAGCAGCTTCGGACTAGCGGGAGATGGGACCTACAATGAGCAGTTCTTC. The full variable domain, with the rest looked up from reference TRBV5-1 and TRBJ2-1, is KAGVTQTPRYLIKTRGQQVTLSCSPISGHRSVSWYQQTPGQGLQFLFEYFSETQRNKGNFPGRFSGRQFSNSRSEMNVSTLELGDSALYLCASSFGLAGDGTYNEQFFGPGTRLTVL.

The chain joins TRBV7-2 to TRBJ1-5; 9 nucleotides match TRBD1. The CDR3 is made up of 15 amino acids. Germline CDR1 and CDR2: SGHTA and FQGNSA. Losses at the gene ends were 5 bases for V and 3 bases for J; bases not matched to a gene: 5. CDR3 in DNA: TGTGCCAGCAGCGCCGGGACAGGGAACAATCAGCCCCAGCATTTT. This encodes CASSAGTGNNQPQHF.

The chain combines TRBV6-1 with TRBJ1-5, with D hard to call. Per the germline V gene, CDR1 is MNHNS and CDR2 is SASEGT. CDR3 length: 15 residues. V lost 6 bases and J lost 2, with 14 bases in between. The CDR3 spells CASSLEGLRNQPQHF. CDR3 in DNA: TGTGCCAGCAGCCTCGAGGGCCTCCGCAATCAGCCCCAGCATTTT.

For the CDR3, the DNA is TGTGCCAGTAGTATGGTAGCAGAGAACTACAATGAGCAGTTCTTC. Protein: CASSMVAENYNEQFF. J is TRBJ2-1 and V is TRBV19; no definite D call. The germline V gene has CDR1 LNHDA and CDR2 SQIVND (reference sequence). The CDR3 loop spans 15 amino acids. Trimming cost V 3 bases and J 3 bases, with 12 bases left between them.

The chain couples TRBV7-2 to TRBJ2-3; no firm D call. The V gene lost 4 bases and the J gene lost 5 bases, with 7 bases spanning the gap. The length of the CDR3 is 12 residues. Germline V gene sequence: CDR1 SGHTA, CDR2 FQGNSA. The CDR3 bases are TGTGCCAGCAGCTCCCCTCGAGATACGCAGTATTTT. Its translation: CASSSPRDTQYF.

The rearrangement links TRBV7-2 to TRBJ2-5, with TRBD1 matching 10 bases. Trimming cost V 3 bases and J 5 bases; bases outside gene matches: 6. The CDR3 spans 15 residues. Germline V lookup: CDR1 SGHTA, CDR2 FQGNSA. The CDR3 here is CASSFSPGQGETQYF. The CDR3 DNA sequence: TGTGCCAGCAGCTTCTCGCCGGGACAGGGGGAGACCCAGTACTTC.

The J gene is TRBJ2-6, the V gene TRBV15, with 7 bases lining up with TRBD1. This CDR3 region has 19 residues. V dropped 1 base and J dropped 0; count of bases not matched to a gene: 9. Looked up from germline, CDR1 is LNHNV and CDR2 is YYDKDF (reference sequence). The CDR3: CATSRGTGFTTSGANVLTF. The CDR3 DNA sequence: TGTGCCACCAGCAGAGGGACAGGTTTCACCACCTCTGGGGCCAACGTCCTGACTTTC. Full variable domain (remainder filled in from reference TRBV15 and TRBJ2-6): DAMVIQNPRYQVTQFGKPVTLSCSQTLNHNVMYWYQQKSSQAPKLLFHYYDKDFNNEADTPDNFQSRRPNTSFCFLDIRSPGLGDTAMYLCATSRGTGFTTSGANVLTFGAGSRLTVL.

This chain uses TRBV7-2 with TRBJ2-2, with D maybe TRBD1 (8 bases). The germline CDR1 and CDR2 sequences are SGHTA and FQGNSA. The CDR3 loop spans 16 amino acids. The germline V and J ends were trimmed by 4 bases and 5 bases, with 17 bases remaining between them. CDR3 nucleotides: TGTGCCAGCAGCTCCTGGACAGGGAGGGTAACCGGGGAGCTGTTTTTT. Encoded protein: CASSSWTGRVTGELFF. Based on the CDR3 plus reference TRBV7-2 and TRBJ2-2, the full variable domain is GAGVSQSPSNKVTEKGKDVELRCDPISGHTALYWYRQSLGQGLEFLIYFQGNSAPDKSGLPSDRFSAERTGGSVSTLTIQRTQQEDSAVYLCASSSWTGRVTGELFFGEGSRLTVL.

The chain links TRBV7-3 to TRBJ2-3; TRBD2 agrees at 7 bases. Germline values: CDR1 SGHTA, CDR2 FQGTGA. J lost 2 bases, V lost 0 bases, and 5 bases had no gene match. The length of the CDR3 is 16 residues. The DNA for the CDR3 is TGTGCCAGCAGCTTAACACCTAGCGGATCCACAGATACGCAGTATTTT. Translation gives CASSLTPSGSTDTQYF.